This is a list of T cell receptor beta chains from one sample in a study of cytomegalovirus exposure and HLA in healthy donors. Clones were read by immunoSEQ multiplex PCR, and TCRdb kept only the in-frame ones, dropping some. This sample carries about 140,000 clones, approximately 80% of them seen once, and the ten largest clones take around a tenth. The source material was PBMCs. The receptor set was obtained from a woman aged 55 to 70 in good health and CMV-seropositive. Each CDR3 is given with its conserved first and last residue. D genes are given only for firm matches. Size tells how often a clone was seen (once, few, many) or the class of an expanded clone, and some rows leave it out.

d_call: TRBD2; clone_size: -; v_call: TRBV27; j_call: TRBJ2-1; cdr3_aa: CASSIGLAGMDEQFF; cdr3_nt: TGTGCCAGCAGTATCGGACTAGCGGGGATGGATGAGCAGTTCTTC
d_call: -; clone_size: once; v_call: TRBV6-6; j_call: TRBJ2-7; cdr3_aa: CASSSPEGGSYEQYF; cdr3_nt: TGTGCCAGCAGTTCCCCCGAGGGAGGATCCTACGAGCAGTACTTC
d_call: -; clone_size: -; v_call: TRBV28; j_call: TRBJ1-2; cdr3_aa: CASSRDTTNGYTF; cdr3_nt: TGTGCCAGCAGTAGGGACACCACGAATGGCTACACCTTC
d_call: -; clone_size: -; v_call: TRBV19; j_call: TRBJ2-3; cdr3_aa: CASNEDSSTDTQYF; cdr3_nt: TGTGCCAGTAACGAGGATTCTAGCACAGATACGCAGTATTTT
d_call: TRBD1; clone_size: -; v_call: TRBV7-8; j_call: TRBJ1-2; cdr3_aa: CASSLVNRRDRGRNYGYTF; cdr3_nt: TGTGCCAGCAGCTTAGTCAACCGCCGGGACAGGGGGCGGAACTATGGCTACACCTTC
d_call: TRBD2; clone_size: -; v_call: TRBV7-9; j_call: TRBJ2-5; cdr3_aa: CASSGRAGETQYF; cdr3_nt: TGTGCCAGCAGCGGGAGGGCCGGGGAGACCCAGTACTTC
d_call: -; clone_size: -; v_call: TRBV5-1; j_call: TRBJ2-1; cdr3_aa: CASSLFSDSLSYNEQFF; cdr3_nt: TGCGCCAGCAGCTTATTTTCGGACAGTCTTTCCTACAATGAGCAGTTCTTC
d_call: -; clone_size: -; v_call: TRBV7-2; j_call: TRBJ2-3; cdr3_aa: CASSLGVADTDTQYF; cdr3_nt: TGTGCCAGCAGCTTAGGAGTAGCGGACACAGATACGCAGTATTTT
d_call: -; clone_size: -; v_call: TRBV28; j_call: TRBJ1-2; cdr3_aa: CASSFPPNYGYTF; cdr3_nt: TGTGCCAGCAGTTTCCCTCCTAACTATGGCTACACCTTC
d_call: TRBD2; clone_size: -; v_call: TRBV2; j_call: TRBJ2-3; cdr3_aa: CASSGLAGSTDTQYF; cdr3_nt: TGTGCCAGCAGTGGACTAGCGGGGAGCACAGATACGCAGTATTTT
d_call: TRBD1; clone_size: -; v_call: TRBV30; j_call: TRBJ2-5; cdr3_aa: CAWSALNRDREETQYF; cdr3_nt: TGTGCCTGGAGTGCCTTAAACCGGGACAGGGAGGAGACCCAGTACTTC
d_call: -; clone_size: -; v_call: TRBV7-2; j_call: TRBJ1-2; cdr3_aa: CASSRSREAYGYTF; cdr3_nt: TGTGCCAGCAGCCGATCAAGGGAGGCCTATGGCTACACCTTC
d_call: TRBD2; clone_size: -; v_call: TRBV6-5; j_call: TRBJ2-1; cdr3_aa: CASRRSGSGSMEQFF; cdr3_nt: TGTGCCAGCAGACGGAGCGGGAGTGGGTCCATGGAGCAGTTCTTC
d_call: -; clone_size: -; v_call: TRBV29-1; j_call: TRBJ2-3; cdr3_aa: CSVAGGRSTDTQYF; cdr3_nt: TGCAGCGTCGCCGGGGGAAGGAGCACAGATACGCAGTATTTT
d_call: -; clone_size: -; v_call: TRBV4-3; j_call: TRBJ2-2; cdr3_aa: CASSQEVGIAGGELFF; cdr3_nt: TGCGCCAGCAGCCAAGAGGTGGGAATCGCGGGCGGGGAGCTGTTTTTT
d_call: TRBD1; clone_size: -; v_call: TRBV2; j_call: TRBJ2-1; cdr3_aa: CASGGRDRGNNEQFF; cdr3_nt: TGTGCCAGCGGGGGTAGGGACAGGGGGAACAATGAGCAGTTCTTC
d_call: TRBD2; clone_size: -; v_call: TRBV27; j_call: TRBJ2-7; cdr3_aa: CASSQGTSRYSEQYF; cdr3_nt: TGTGCCAGCAGCCAAGGGACTAGTCGGTACTCCGAGCAGTACTTC
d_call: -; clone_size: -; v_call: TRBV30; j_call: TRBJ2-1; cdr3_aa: CAWSDSWVRHNEQFF; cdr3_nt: TGTGCCTGGAGCGACTCGTGGGTAAGACACAATGAGCAGTTCTTC
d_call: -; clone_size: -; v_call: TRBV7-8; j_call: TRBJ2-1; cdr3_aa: CASSLGGSEQFF; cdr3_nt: TGTGCCAGCAGCTTAGGAGGGTCTGAGCAGTTCTTC
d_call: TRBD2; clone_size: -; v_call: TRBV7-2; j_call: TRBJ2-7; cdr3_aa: CASRELELAGGYEQYF; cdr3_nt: TGTGCCAGCAGAGAGTTGGAACTAGCGGGAGGGTACGAGCAGTACTTC
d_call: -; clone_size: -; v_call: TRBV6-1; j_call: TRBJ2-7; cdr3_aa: CASSGQNYEQYF; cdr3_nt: TGTGCCAGCAGTGGGCAGAACTACGAGCAGTACTTC
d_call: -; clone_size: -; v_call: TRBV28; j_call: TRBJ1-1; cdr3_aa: CASSLTLRGTEAFF; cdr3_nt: TGTGCCAGCAGTTTAACACTTCGAGGGACTGAAGCTTTCTTT
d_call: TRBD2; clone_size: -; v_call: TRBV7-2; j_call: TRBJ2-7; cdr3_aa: CASSRTSGSVHEQYF; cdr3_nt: TGTGCCAGCAGCCGGACTAGCGGGAGTGTCCACGAGCAGTACTTC
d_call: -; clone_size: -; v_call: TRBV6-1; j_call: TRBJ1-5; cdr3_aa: CASSELAGLQPQHF; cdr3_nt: TGTGCCAGCAGTGAACTCGCAGGGCTTCAGCCCCAGCATTTT
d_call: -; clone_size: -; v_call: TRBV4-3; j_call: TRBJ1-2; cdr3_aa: CASSPQAPKNYGYTF; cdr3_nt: TGCGCCAGCAGCCCCCAAGCCCCTAAAAACTATGGCTACACCTTC
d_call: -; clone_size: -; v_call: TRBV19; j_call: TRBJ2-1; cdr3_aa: CASSPLYPRPRPNTYNEQFF; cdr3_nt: TGTGCCAGTAGTCCGCTCTACCCACGCCCCAGGCCCAATACATACAATGAGCAGTTCTTC
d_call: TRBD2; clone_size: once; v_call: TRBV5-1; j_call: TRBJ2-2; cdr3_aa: CASSLRTSGSLNTGELFF; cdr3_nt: TGCGCCAGCAGCTTGCGGACTAGCGGGAGTCTGAACACCGGGGAGCTGTTTTTT
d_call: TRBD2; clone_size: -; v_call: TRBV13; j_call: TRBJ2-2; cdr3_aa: CASSSPGTSGRAGDTGELFF; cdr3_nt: TGTGCCAGCAGCTCACCCGGGACTAGCGGGAGGGCGGGGGACACCGGGGAGCTGTTTTTT
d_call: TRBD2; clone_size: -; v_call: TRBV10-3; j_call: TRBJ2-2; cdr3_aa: CAITGSGRGTGELFF; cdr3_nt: TGTGCCATCACTGGTAGCGGGCGGGGGACCGGGGAGCTGTTTTTT
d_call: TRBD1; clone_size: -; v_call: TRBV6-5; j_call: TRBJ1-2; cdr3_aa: CASSTQGYYGYTF; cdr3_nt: TGTGCCAGCAGTACACAGGGGTACTATGGCTACACCTTC
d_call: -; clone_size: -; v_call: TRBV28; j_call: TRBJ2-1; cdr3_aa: CASSSLRAGSYNEQFF; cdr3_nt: TGTGCCAGCAGTTCACTACGAGCGGGCTCCTACAATGAGCAGTTCTTC
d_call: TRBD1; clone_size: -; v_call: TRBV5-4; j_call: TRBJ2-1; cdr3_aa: CASSFVQGNEQFF; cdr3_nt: TGTGCCAGCAGCTTCGTACAGGGGAATGAGCAGTTCTTC
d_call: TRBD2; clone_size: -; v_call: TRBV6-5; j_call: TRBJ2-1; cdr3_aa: CASSYGTSGSYNEQFF; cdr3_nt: TGTGCCAGCAGTTACGGGACTAGCGGCTCCTACAATGAGCAGTTCTTC
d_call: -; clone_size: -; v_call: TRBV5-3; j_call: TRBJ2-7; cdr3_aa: CARSVTGDIIILYEQYF; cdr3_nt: TGTGCCAGAAGCGTTACAGGAGATATTATAATTTTATACGAGCAGTACTTC
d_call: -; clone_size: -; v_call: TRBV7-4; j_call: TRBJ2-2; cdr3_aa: CASSLHRGGTGELFF; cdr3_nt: TGTGCCAGCAGCTTACACAGGGGAGGAACCGGGGAGCTGTTTTTT
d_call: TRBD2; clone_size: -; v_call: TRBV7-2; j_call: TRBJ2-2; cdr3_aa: CASSQVAGLYGELFF; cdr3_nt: TGTGCCAGCAGCCAAGTAGCGGGCCTCTACGGGGAGCTGTTTTTT
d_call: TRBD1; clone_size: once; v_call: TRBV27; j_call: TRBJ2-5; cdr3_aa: CASSLAPQGAGETQYF; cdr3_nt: TGTGCCAGCAGTTTAGCACCTCAGGGGGCGGGAGAGACCCAGTACTTC
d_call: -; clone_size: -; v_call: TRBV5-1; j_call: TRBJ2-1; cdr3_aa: CASSLDVSSYNEQFF; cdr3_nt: TGCGCCAGCAGCTTGGACGTTAGCTCCTACAATGAGCAGTTCTTC
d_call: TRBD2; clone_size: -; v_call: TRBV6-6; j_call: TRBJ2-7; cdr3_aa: CASRPWLDTSGEYF; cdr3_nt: TGTGCCAGCAGACCCTGGTTGGATACGAGCGGGGAGTACTTC
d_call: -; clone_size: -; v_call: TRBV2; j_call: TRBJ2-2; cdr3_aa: CASSVARGASGELFF; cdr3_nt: TGTGCCAGCAGTGTGGCCAGGGGCGCATCCGGGGAGCTGTTTTTT
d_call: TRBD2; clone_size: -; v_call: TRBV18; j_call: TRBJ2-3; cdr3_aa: CASSPPGSGGQTDTQYF; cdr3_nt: TGTGCCAGCTCACCACCTGGTAGCGGGGGCCAGACAGATACGCAGTATTTT
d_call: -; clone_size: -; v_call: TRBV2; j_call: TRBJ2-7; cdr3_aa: CASSIQRSYEQYF; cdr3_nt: TGTGCCAGCAGCATACAACGCTCCTACGAGCAGTACTTC
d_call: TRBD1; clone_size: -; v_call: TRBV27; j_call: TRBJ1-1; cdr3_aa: CASSYQGGEAFF; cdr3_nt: TGTGCCAGCAGCTACCAGGGGGGTGAAGCTTTCTTT
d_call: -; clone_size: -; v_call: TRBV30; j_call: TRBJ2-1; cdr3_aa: CAWSVGGRATEPEQFF; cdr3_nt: TGTGCCTGGAGTGTAGGGGGGAGGGCCACCGAGCCTGAGCAGTTCTTC
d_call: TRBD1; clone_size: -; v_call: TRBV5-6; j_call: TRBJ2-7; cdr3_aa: CASSLVTGVDEQYF; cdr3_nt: TGTGCCAGCAGCTTGGTGACAGGGGTGGACGAGCAGTACTTC
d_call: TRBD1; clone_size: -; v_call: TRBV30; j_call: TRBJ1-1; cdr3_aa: CAWGRKGQMNTEAFF; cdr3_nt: TGTGCCTGGGGGCGAAAGGGACAGATGAACACTGAAGCTTTCTTT
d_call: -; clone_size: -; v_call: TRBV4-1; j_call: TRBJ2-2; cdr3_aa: CASSPRESTGELFF; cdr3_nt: TGCGCCAGCAGCCCTCGGGAGAGCACCGGGGAGCTGTTTTTT
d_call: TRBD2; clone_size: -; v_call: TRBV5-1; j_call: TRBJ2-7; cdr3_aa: CASSPTSVGYEQYF; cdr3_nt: TGCGCCAGCAGCCCAACTAGCGTTGGCTACGAGCAGTACTTC
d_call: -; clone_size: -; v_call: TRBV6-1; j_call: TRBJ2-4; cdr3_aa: CASSEGGPRRAARNIQYF; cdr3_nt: TGTGCCAGCAGTGAAGGGGGGCCCCGTCGGGCGGCCCGAAACATTCAGTACTTC
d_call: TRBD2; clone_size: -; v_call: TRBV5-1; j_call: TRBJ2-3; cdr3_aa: CASSGGEGNTDTQYF; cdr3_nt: TGCGCCAGCAGCGGGGGGGAGGGAAACACAGATACGCAGTATTTT
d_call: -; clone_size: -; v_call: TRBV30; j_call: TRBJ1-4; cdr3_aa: CAWSVPGATNEKLFF; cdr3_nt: TGTGCCTGGAGTGTCCCAGGTGCAACTAATGAAAAACTGTTTTTT
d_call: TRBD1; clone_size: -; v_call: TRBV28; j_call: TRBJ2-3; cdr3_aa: CASSSPSGTGGIDTQYF; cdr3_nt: TGTGCCAGCAGTTCCCCCTCCGGGACAGGGGGCATAGATACGCAGTATTTT
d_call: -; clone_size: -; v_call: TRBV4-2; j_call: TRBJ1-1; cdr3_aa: CASSQQGTEAFF; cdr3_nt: TGTGCCAGCAGCCAACAGGGCACTGAAGCTTTCTTT
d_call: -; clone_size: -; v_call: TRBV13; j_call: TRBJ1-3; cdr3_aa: CASSLTQDSSGNTIYF; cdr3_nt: TGTGCCAGCAGCTTAACCCAAGACAGCTCTGGAAACACCATATATTTT
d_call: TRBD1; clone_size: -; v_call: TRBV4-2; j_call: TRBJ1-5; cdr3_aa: CASSQRDRENQPQHF; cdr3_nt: TGTGCCAGCAGCCAACGGGACAGGGAGAATCAGCCCCAGCATTTT